This note documents a single T cell receptor beta chain sequence. The target antigen is unknown. The sample is drawn from a study of T cells in Graves' hyperthyroidism and ophthalmopathy. Turning to the study itself: Prior to any treatment, at the point of initial diagnosis, peripheral blood was collected. Study-wide points: Ophthalmopathy was distinguished from stable hyperthyroidism by 13 V-J signatures.

Patients were aged 18 to 65, had disease duration under 2 months, and had newly diagnosed hyperthyroidism. Used for diagnoses were clinical symptoms, serum thyroxine and TRAb, thyroid ultrasound and orbital computed tomography. From germline, CDR1 is LNHNV and CDR2 YYDKDF (reference sequence). Trimming shortened V by 3 bases and J by 7 bases, and 15 bases separated the two germline ends. This CDR3 spans 14 amino acids. RNA transcripts served as the template for amplifying TCR beta CDR3 regions. An initial round of RT-PCR targeting the TCR CDR3 relied on the HTBI primer set. TCRdb itself ran the multiplex PCR reads through MiXCR, one entry per CDR3 protein. In the table there are 94,000 or so distinct CDR3 sequences, under 65% of which are singletons.

Material: blood. V usage is TRBV15 and J usage is TRBJ1-2; D not resolved. This clonotype was obtained from a woman in her forties with Graves' hyperthyroidism. CDR3 nucleotide sequence: TGTGCCACCAGCAGTAGCACCGAGGGATCTGGCTACACCTTC. Its translation: CATSSSTEGSGYTF. The whole variable domain, remainder taken from reference TRBV15 and TRBJ1-2, is DAMVIQNPRYQVTQFGKPVTLSCSQTLNHNVMYWYQQKSSQAPKLLFHYYDKDFNNEADTPDNFQSRRPNTSFCFLDIRSPGLGDTAMYLCATSSSTEGSGYTFGSGTRLTVV.